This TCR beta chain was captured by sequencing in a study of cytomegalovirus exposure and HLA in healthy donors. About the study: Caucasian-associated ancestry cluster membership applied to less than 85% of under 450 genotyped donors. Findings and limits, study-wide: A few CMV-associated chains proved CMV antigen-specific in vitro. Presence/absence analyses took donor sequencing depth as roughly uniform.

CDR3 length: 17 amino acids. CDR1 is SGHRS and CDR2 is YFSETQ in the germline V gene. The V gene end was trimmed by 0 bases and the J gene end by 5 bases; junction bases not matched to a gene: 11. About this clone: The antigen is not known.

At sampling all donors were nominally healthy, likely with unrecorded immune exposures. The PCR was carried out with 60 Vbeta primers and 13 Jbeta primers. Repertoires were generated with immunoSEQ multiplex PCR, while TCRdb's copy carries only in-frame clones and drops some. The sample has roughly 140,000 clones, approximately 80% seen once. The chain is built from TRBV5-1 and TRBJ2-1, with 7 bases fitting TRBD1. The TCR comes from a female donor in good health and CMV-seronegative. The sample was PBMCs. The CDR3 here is CASSLGGMAGGNNEQFF. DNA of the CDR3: TGCGCCAGCAGCTTGGGAGGGATGGCAGGGGGAAACAATGAGCAGTTCTTC.